A single sample gave rise to the 28 T cell receptor beta chains below, sequenced in a study of blood T cell repertoires in COVID-19. Data came from immunoSEQ multiplex PCR; TCRdb stores just in-frame clones and leaves some out. The sample has roughly 330,000 clones, roughly 86% seen once. Source material: peripheral blood. The receptors come from a man younger than 40 with COVID-19, enrolled during active disease.

This clone is a singleton in its sample. This rearrangement joins TRBV30 to TRBJ2-3; the match to TRBD1 covers 10 bases. This CDR3 contains 15 residues. The germline CDR1 and CDR2 sequences are GTSNPN and SVGIG (reference sequence). V shed 2 bases and J 5 bases; nucleotides not matched to a gene: 7. The CDR3 loop is CAWSKGDRGKDTQYF. The CDR3 DNA is TGTGCCTGGAGTAAAGGGGACAGGGGAAAAGATACGCAGTATTTT.

This clone was found once. The chain has TRBV25-1 and TRBJ2-2, with 7 bases identical to TRBD1. The V and J ends lost 4 bases and 2 bases, in that order; junction bases with no gene match: 4. Germline loops: CDR1 MGHDK, CDR2 SYGVNS. CDR3 size: 15 residues. The CDR3 nucleotides are TGTGCCAGCAGTGCCCGGACAGGAAACACCGGGGAGCTGTTTTTT. Amino acids: CASSARTGNTGELFF.

This CDR3 reads CASSHGGAYEQYF. In DNA form, the CDR3 reads TGTGCCAGCAGCCATGGGGGGGCCTACGAGCAGTACTTC. The chain combines TRBV3-1 (or the pseudogene TRBV3-2) with TRBJ2-7; 7 bases line up with TRBD2. Germline lookup yields CDR1 LGHDT and CDR2 YNNKEL (reference sequence). The CDR3 is 13 amino acids. J was trimmed by 2 bases and V by 3 bases; bases with no gene match: 1.

This sequence joins TRBV2 and TRBJ1-1, with D perhaps TRBD1 (5 bases). Trimming removed 5 bases at V and 4 bases at J, with 20 bases between. Germline V gene sequence: CDR1 SNHLY, CDR2 FYNNEI. The CDR3 has 16 amino acids. CDR3 region: CASSSGRGKSATEAFF. The CDR3 region has the DNA TGTGCCAGCAGTTCGGGGAGGGGAAAGTCGGCCACTGAAGCTTTCTTT.

The chain carries TRBV19 and TRBJ2-7, with 9 bases matching TRBD1. There are 13 residues in the CDR3. V was pared by 5 bases and J by 11 bases, with 10 bases of the junction left unmatched. The germline CDR1 and CDR2 sequences are LNHDA and SQIVND (reference sequence). For the CDR3, the DNA is TGTGCCAGTAGTGACAGGACAGGGGAAGAAGAGTACTTC. Encoded protein: CASSDRTGEEEYF.

The V and J genes are TRBV19 and TRBJ1-5; D perhaps matches TRBD1 (5 bases). This CDR3 contains 14 residues. V lost 1 base and J 7 bases, leaving 11 bases between the germline ends. The germline V gene encodes CDR1 LNHDA and CDR2 SQIVND (reference sequence). CDR3 sequence: CASSIVQGGQPQHF. CDR3 nucleotides: TGTGCCAGTAGTATAGTCCAGGGTGGCCAGCCCCAGCATTTT.

This chain uses TRBV7-2 with TRBJ2-5; D is perhaps TRBD1 (7 bases). The V gene lost 5 bases and the J gene lost 10 bases, with 23 bases spanning the gap. Germline lookup yields CDR1 SGHTA and CDR2 FQGNSA. The CDR3 length is 15 residues. This chain's CDR3 is CASSPQGGGGRIQYF. CDR3 in DNA: TGTGCCAGCAGCCCCCAGGGGGGTGGGGGCAGGATCCAGTACTTC.

The V call is TRBV4-1, the J call TRBJ2-7, with 11 positions matching TRBD2. Germline lookup yields CDR1 MGHRA and CDR2 YSYEKL. The J segment lost 3 bases and the V segment lost 6 bases, leaving 7 bases of the junction unmatched. This CDR3 is 15 amino acids long. In DNA form, the CDR3 reads TGCGCCAGCAGTCCGACTAGCGGGGACCTCTACGAGCAGTACTTC. Translation gives CASSPTSGDLYEQYF.

This chain links TRBV7-8 with TRBJ2-3, with D maybe TRBD2 (5 bases). Trimming stripped 7 bases from V and 0 bases from J, with 14 bases between. The CDR3 consists of 15 residues. Per germline, CDR1 SGHVS and CDR2 FQNEAQ. The CDR3 DNA reads TGTGCCAGCACCCTAACGGAGGCTAGCACAGATACGCAGTATTTT. Encoded protein: CASTLTEASTDTQYF. The whole variable domain, filled in from reference TRBV7-8 and TRBJ2-3, reads GAGVSQSPRYKVAKRGQDVALRCDPISGHVSLFWYQQALGQGPEFLTYFQNEAQLDKSGLPSDRFFAERPEGSVSTLKIQRTQQEDSAVYLCASTLTEASTDTQYFGPGTRLTVL.

The chain is built from TRBV13 and TRBJ1-2, with unresolved D. The germline V and J ends were trimmed by 6 bases and 4 bases, with 15 bases remaining between them. Germline V CDR1 and CDR2: PRHDT, FYEKMQ (reference sequence). The CDR3 is 14 residues long. CDR3 amino acids: CASSSAGPIYGYTF. CDR3 bases: TGTGCCAGCAGTTCAGCGGGTCCCATCTATGGCTACACCTTC.

This sequence joins TRBV19 and TRBJ2-7; TRBD2 might be the D (6 bases). Trimming shortened V by 5 bases and J by 7 bases, and 24 bases separated the two germline ends. Per germline, CDR1 LNHDA and CDR2 SQIVND (reference sequence). CDR3 length equals 16 residues. CDR3 sequence reads: CASSSLPGLQWWEQYF. CDR3 bases: TGTGCCAGTAGTTCGCTTCCGGGACTCCAATGGTGGGAGCAGTACTTC.

In this sample, this clone turned up a few times. The J gene is TRBJ1-2, the V gene TRBV2, with D maybe TRBD1 (6 bases). The CDR3 is made up of 13 amino acids. The germline V and J ends were trimmed by 6 bases and 8 bases, with 16 bases remaining between them. Germline V CDR1 and CDR2: SNHLY, FYNNEI. The CDR3 DNA reads TGTGCCAGCAGCGCATTCCGGGACATCGGCTACACCTTC. Translation gives CASSAFRDIGYTF.

This rearrangement joins TRBV4-2 to TRBJ2-5, with D possibly matching TRBD1 (7 bases). The germline V gene encodes CDR1 LGHNA and CDR2 YNFKEQ. V lost 1 base and J lost 5, with 14 bases in between. The CDR3 covers 15 residues. Here the CDR3 DNA reads TGTGCCAGCAGCCAAGGACAGGGAGGCCAGGAGACCCAGTACTTC. Its protein is CASSQGQGGQETQYF.

This sequence joins TRBV7-8 and TRBJ2-3; 8 positions match TRBD2. The CDR3 runs 15 residues. CDR1 and CDR2 from the germline V gene are SGHVS and FQNEAQ. Losses at the gene ends were 3 bases for V and 1 base for J; bases not matched to a gene: 3. The CDR3 nucleotides are TGTGCCAGCAGCTTCCCCGGGGGGGGCACAGATACGCAGTATTTT. Protein: CASSFPGGGTDTQYF.

This clone was counted only a few times. The V gene is TRBV7-8, the J gene TRBJ1-1; the D gene is possibly TRBD1 (6 bases). Trimming took off 6 bases at V and 7 bases at J, with 24 bases between the two ends. Looked up from germline, CDR1 is SGHVS and CDR2 is FQNEAQ. The CDR3 runs 16 residues. CDR3 DNA sequence: TGTGCCAGCAGACTCACCCCGTTGACAGGCGGTGATGAAGCTTTCTTT. Protein sequence: CASRLTPLTGGDEAFF. The full variable domain, with the rest looked up from reference TRBV7-8 and TRBJ1-1, is GAGVSQSPRYKVAKRGQDVALRCDPISGHVSLFWYQQALGQGPEFLTYFQNEAQLDKSGLPSDRFFAERPEGSVSTLKIQRTQQEDSAVYLCASRLTPLTGGDEAFFGQGTRLTVV.

V usage is TRBV5-3 and J usage is TRBJ1-3, with 8 bases that match TRBD1. TRBV5-3 has ORF status, its function being uncertain. The V gene end was trimmed by 4 bases and the J gene end by 0 bases; junction bases not matched to a gene: 9. This CDR3 has 17 residues. CDR3 sequence reads: CARSTPTGANSGNTIYF. The CDR3, as DNA: TGTGCCAGAAGCACCCCGACAGGGGCCAACTCTGGAAACACCATATATTTT.

The chain employs TRBV23-1 and TRBJ2-2, with 10 bases fitting TRBD1. TRBV23-1 is an ORF, and what it does is uncertain. CDR3 length: 18 amino acids. Losses at the gene ends were 6 bases for V and 4 bases for J; bases not matched to a gene: 14. CDR3 in amino acids: CASSCPGTGDLITGELFF. The CDR3 bases are TGCGCCAGCAGCTGTCCCGGGACAGGGGACTTAATCACCGGGGAGCTGTTTTTT.

The chain joins TRBV18 to TRBJ1-2; D is possibly TRBD1 (6 bases). The germline V and J ends were trimmed by 4 bases and 6 bases, with 18 bases remaining between them. The CDR3 covers 15 residues. Germline lookup yields CDR1 KGHSH and CDR2 LQKENI. This chain's CDR3 is CASSLLRTDLDGYTF. For the CDR3, the DNA is TGTGCCAGCTCACTACTCAGGACAGACCTCGATGGCTACACCTTC.

The chain combines TRBV19 with TRBJ2-7; D is perhaps TRBD2 (6 bases). The CDR3 is 15 amino acids. The V end lost 8 bases, the J end lost 0 bases, and 17 bases lay between the germline ends. CDR1 and CDR2 from the germline V gene are LNHDA and SQIVND (reference sequence). Written as DNA, the CDR3 is TGTGCCAGTGAGACCTTTAGCGGTAGCTCCTACGAGCAGTACTTC. Encoded protein: CASETFSGSSYEQYF.

This sequence joins TRBV19 and TRBJ2-7; 9 bases are a match to TRBD2. J gave up 4 bases and V 4 bases, and 2 bases lay outside the gene matches. CDR3 length equals 13 residues. CDR1 and CDR2 from the germline V gene are LNHDA and SQIVND (reference sequence). The DNA of the CDR3 is TGTGCCAGTAGTACCGCGGGGGGGTACGAGCAGTACTTC. As protein: CASSTAGGYEQYF.

The rearrangement links TRBV11-3 to TRBJ2-5, with 7 bases identical to TRBD2. The CDR3 extends over 15 amino acids. V shed 0 bases, J shed 1 base, and the junction held 2 bases outside the gene matches. Germline loops: CDR1 SGHNT, CDR2 YENEEA. In DNA form, the CDR3 reads TGTGCCAGCAGCTTAGAGGGGGGGACCCAAGAGACCCAGTACTTC. It yields the protein CASSLEGGTQETQYF.

The genes are TRBV4-1 and TRBJ2-1, with 7 nucleotides matching TRBD1. Germline loops: CDR1 MGHRA, CDR2 YSYEKL. The CDR3 extends over 19 amino acids. V was clipped by 0 bases and J by 2 bases; unmatched bases: 13. For the CDR3, the DNA is TGCGCCAGCAGCCAAGAGGACAGGCACGGGACGCTGGCCTACAATGAGCAGTTCTTC. This sequence encodes CASSQEDRHGTLAYNEQFF.

The rearrangement joins TRBV5-5 to TRBJ1-1; TRBD1 is a possible D gene (5 bases). The CDR3 runs to 14 residues. Germline CDR1 reads SGHKS; CDR2 reads YYEKEE (reference sequence). V was pared by 2 bases and J by 4 bases, with 12 bases between. The CDR3 nucleotides read TGTGCCAGCAGCTTCGGGGGGTACGGCACTGAAGCTTTCTTT. Amino acids: CASSFGGYGTEAFF.

The chain couples TRBV5-4 to TRBJ2-1; 8 bases match TRBD2. The V segment lost 4 bases and the J segment 7 bases; nucleotides outside the gene matches: 7. The CDR3 spans 14 residues. Germline V gene lookup returns CDR1 SGHNT and CDR2 YYREEE (reference sequence). The CDR3 DNA is TGTGCCAGCAGCCAGGAACTAGCGGTGAATGAGCAGTTCTTC. This sequence encodes CASSQELAVNEQFF.

This sequence joins TRBV21-1 and TRBJ2-5; the table's D gene call, TRBD2, was not cross checked with the DNA. TRBV21-1 is tagged as a pseudogene. The CDR3 covers 14 residues. The CDR3 DNA reads as TGTGCCAGCAGCGAACTAGCGGGGGAAGAGACCCAGTACTTC. This codes for CASSELAGEETQYF.

This chain connects TRBV9 to TRBJ2-3, with a possible D match to TRBD1 (6 bases). The CDR3 has 14 residues. Trimming cost V 3 bases and J 7 bases, with 15 bases left between them. CDR1 and CDR2 (germline): SGDLS, YYNGEE. Here the CDR3 reads CASSEIGGINTQYF. The DNA for the CDR3 is TGTGCCAGCAGCGAGATTGGGGGCATTAATACGCAGTATTTT. Combining the CDR3 with reference TRBV9 and TRBJ2-3 gives the whole variable domain DSGVTQTPKHLITATGQRVTLRCSPRSGDLSVYWYQQSLDQGLQFLIQYYNGEERAKGNILERFSAQQFPDLHSELNLSSLELGDSALYFCASSEIGGINTQYFGPGTRLTVL.

This rearrangement joins TRBV6-2 or TRBV6-3 to TRBJ2-1, with TRBD2 matching 12 bases. Germline CDR1 is MNHEY and CDR2 is SVGEGT. Trimming at V came to 5 bases and at J to 9 bases, leaving 11 bases not matched to a gene. CDR3 length equals 16 residues. Written as DNA, the CDR3 is TGTGCCAGCAGTCCGACTAGCGGGAGCGGTGGGAGTGAGCAGTTCTTC. It specifies CASSPTSGSGGSEQFF.

This clone has just a few counts. This chain uses TRBV28 with TRBJ2-7; D perhaps matches TRBD2 (5 bases). In germline, CDR1 is MDHEN, CDR2 SYDVKM. This CDR3 is built from 15 residues. V lost 4 bases and J 4 bases, leaving 17 bases between the germline ends. CDR3 in DNA: TGTGCCAGCAGTTCCTTCGGGCCAGCGGAATACGAGCAGTACTTC. Translation gives CASSSFGPAEYEQYF.